This T cell receptor beta chain was recorded in a study of blood T cell repertoires in COVID-19. Study-level background: PBMCs, B-cell-depleted T cells, or T cells were the source of the cDNA or gDNA that made up the material.

Germline V gives CDR1 ENHRY, CDR2 SYGVKD. The CDR3 loop spans 12 amino acids. Trimming at V came to 8 bases and at J to 9 bases, leaving 8 bases not matched to a gene. TCRdb's table, derived via immunoSEQ multiplex PCR, lists solely in-frame clones and lacks some. Of 40,000 to 50,000 clones in the sample, 85% were seen once. This clonotype originated in a man aged 50-60 years with active COVID-19. Material for sequencing was peripheral blood. The chain joins TRBV10-3 to TRBJ1-2; TRBD1 aligns across 8 bases. This CDR3 reads CAIDRGQASYTF. In nucleotides, the CDR3 is TGTGCCATCGACAGGGGACAGGCTAGCTACACCTTC.